This T cell receptor beta chain was retrieved from a study of blood T cell repertoires in COVID-19. Study context: Collection of acute and convalescent COVID-19 samples took place in the United States, Italy and Spain. Sources were T cells, B-cell-depleted T cells, or PBMCs; the material itself was cDNA or gDNA.

This CDR3 region has 15 residues. V shed 3 bases and J shed 1 base, with 12 bases lying between them. The germline V gene encodes CDR1 SEHNR and CDR2 FQNEAQ (reference sequence). Study processing details: Estimates of nucleated cell counts were drawn from the amplification of reference gene primers. The method was immunoSEQ multiplex PCR; TCRdb's version includes in-frame clones alone and lacks a portion of them. D and trimming come from the DNA, and the V and J calls and clone size come from that table. The profile covers fewer than 100,000 clones, with around 87% appearing a single time and 15% taken by the ten largest.

Sequencing was performed on peripheral blood. V is TRBV7-9 and J is TRBJ1-1, with a weak D call TRBD1 (6 bases). The sequence was collected from a human donor in a cohort sampled during active COVID-19. The CDR3 reads CASSFLAGENTEAFF. The CDR3 nucleotides read TGTGCCAGCAGCTTTCTCGCAGGGGAGAACACTGAAGCTTTCTTT.